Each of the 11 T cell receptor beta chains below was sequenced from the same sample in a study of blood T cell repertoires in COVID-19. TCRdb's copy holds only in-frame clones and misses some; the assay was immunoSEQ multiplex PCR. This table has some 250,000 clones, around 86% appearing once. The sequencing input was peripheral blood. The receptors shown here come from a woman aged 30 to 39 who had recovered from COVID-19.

The chain's CDR3 is CASNPTSGVVTDTQYF. The CDR3 bases are TGTGCCAGCAATCCAACTAGCGGGGTGGTTACAGATACGCAGTATTTT. The gene calls are TRBV2 and TRBJ2-3; 10 bases map to TRBD2. The germline gives CDR1 SNHLY, CDR2 FYNNEI. V shed 7 bases and J 3 bases; nucleotides not matched to a gene: 10. This CDR3 is 16 amino acids long.

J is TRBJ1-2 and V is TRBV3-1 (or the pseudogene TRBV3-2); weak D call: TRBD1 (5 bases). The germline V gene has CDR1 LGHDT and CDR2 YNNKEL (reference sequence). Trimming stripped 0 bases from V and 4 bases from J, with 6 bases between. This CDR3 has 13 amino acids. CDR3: CASSQEDTYGYTF. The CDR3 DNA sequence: TGTGCCAGCAGCCAAGAGGACACCTATGGCTACACCTTC.

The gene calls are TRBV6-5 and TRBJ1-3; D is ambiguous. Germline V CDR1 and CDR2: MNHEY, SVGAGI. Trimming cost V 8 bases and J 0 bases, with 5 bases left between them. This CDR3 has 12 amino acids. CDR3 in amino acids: CASVVSGNTIYF. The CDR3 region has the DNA TGTGCCAGCGTAGTCTCTGGAAACACCATATATTTT.

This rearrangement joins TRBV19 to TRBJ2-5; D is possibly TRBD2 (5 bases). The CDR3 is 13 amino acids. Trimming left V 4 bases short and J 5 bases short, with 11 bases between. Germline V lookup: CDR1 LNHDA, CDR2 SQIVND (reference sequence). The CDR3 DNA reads TGTGCCAGTAGTAGTGAGGGTTATGAGACCCAGTACTTC. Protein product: CASSSEGYETQYF.

The CDR3 reads CASSPGQGYYGYTF. The CDR3 DNA sequence: TGTGCCAGCAGCCCCGGACAGGGATACTATGGCTACACCTTC. This chain connects TRBV7-8 to TRBJ1-2; 8 nucleotides match TRBD1. This CDR3 comprises 14 residues. J gave up 3 bases and V 5 bases, and 5 bases lay outside the gene matches. The germline CDR1 and CDR2 sequences are SGHVS and FQNEAQ. Supplemented by reference TRBV7-8 and TRBJ1-2, the full variable domain reads GAGVSQSPRYKVAKRGQDVALRCDPISGHVSLFWYQQALGQGPEFLTYFQNEAQLDKSGLPSDRFFAERPEGSVSTLKIQRTQQEDSAVYLCASSPGQGYYGYTFGSGTRLTVV.

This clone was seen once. The CDR3 here is CASSVTQGANQPQHF. CDR3 DNA sequence: TGTGCCAGTAGTGTAACACAGGGGGCGAACCAGCCCCAGCATTTT. V gene TRBV19 combines with J gene TRBJ1-5; 9 bases align to TRBD1. Trimming removed 5 bases from V and 7 bases from J; junction bases left unmatched: 9. The germline V gene has CDR1 LNHDA and CDR2 SQIVND (reference sequence). This CDR3 is built from 15 residues. The variable domain in full, with the rest retrieved from reference TRBV19 and TRBJ1-5, is DGGITQSPKYLFRKEGQNVTLSCEQNLNHDAMYWYRQDPGQGLRLIYYSQIVNDFQKGDIAEGYSVSREKKESFPLTVTSAQKNPTAFYLCASSVTQGANQPQHFGDGTRLSIL.

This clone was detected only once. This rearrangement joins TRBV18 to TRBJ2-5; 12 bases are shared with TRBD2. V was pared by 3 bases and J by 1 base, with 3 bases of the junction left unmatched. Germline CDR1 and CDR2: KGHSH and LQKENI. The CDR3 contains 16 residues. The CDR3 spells CASSPTSGGFQETQYF. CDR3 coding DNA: TGTGCCAGCTCACCTACTAGCGGGGGGTTCCAAGAGACCCAGTACTTC.

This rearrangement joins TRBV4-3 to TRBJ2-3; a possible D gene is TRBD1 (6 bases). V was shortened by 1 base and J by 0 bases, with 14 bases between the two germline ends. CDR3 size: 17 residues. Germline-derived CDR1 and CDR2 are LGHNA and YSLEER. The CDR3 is CASSQGPMGASTDTQYF. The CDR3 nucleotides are TGCGCCAGCAGCCAAGGACCCATGGGGGCAAGCACAGATACGCAGTATTTT.

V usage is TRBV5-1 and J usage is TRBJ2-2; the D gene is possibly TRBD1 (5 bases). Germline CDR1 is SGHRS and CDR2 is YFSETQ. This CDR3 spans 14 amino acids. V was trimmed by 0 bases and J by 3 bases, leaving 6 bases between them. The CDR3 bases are TGCGCCAGCAGCTTGGGACAGCACACCGGGGAGCTGTTTTTT. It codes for CASSLGQHTGELFF.

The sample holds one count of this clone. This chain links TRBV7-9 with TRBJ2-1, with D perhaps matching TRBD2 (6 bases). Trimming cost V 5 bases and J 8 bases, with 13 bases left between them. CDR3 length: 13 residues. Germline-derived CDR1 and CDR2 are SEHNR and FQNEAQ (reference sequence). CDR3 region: CASSIPPGDEQFF. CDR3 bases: TGTGCCAGCAGCATCCCGCCGGGGGATGAGCAGTTCTTC.

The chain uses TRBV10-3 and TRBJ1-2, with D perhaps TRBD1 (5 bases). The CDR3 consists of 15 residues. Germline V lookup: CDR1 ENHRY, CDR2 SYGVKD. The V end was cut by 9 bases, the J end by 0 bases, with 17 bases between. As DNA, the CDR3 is TGTGCCATTCGACAGACCGAAACCGCTAACTATGGCTACACCTTC. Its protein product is CAIRQTETANYGYTF.